The 29 T cell receptor beta chains presented below share a single source sample, sequenced in a study of cytomegalovirus exposure and HLA in healthy donors. With 60 Vbeta and 13 Jbeta primers, the PCR was carried out. Assay: immunoSEQ multiplex PCR; the TCRdb copy retains only in-frame clones and omits some. Here the sample spans some 190,000 clones, approximately 80% being singletons. Sequenced input: PBMCs. The receptors stem from a boy between 2 and 10 years old in good health and CMV-seronegative.

V usage is TRBV5-5 and J usage is TRBJ2-3, with 11 bases that match TRBD2. CDR3 length equals 16 residues. The trim removed 4 bases at V and 9 bases at J, leaving 13 bases unmatched. Germline CDR1 and CDR2: SGHKS and YYEKEE (reference sequence). CDR3 nucleotide sequence: TGTGCCAGCAGCGGGGGAGGTAGCGGGAGGGCCACAACGCAGTATTTT. Its translation is CASSGGGSGRATTQYF.

The J gene is TRBJ1-2, the V gene TRBV6-1; D remains ambiguous. Germline V gene lookup returns CDR1 MNHNS and CDR2 SASEGT. The CDR3 extends over 12 amino acids. The V gene lost 1 base and the J gene lost 7 bases, with 7 bases spanning the gap. CDR3 in DNA: TGTGCCAGCAGTGAAGGGCTAGCTGGCTACACCTTC. This sequence encodes CASSEGLAGYTF.

This rearrangement joins TRBV7-2 to TRBJ1-5; D unclear. Deletions cut 1 base from V and 2 bases from J, with 6 bases between. The CDR3 has 14 residues. CDR1 is SGHTA, CDR2 FQGNSA, per germline. Here the CDR3 reads CASSLVGGNQPQHF. Written as DNA, the CDR3 is TGTGCCAGCAGCTTAGTCGGGGGCAATCAGCCCCAGCATTTT.

The chain joins TRBV7-7 to TRBJ2-7; D ambiguous. The CDR3 has 15 amino acids. The V end lost 1 base, the J end lost 5 bases, and 15 bases lay between the germline ends. In germline, CDR1 is SSHAT, CDR2 FNYEAQ (reference sequence). This CDR3 reads CASSLERSSGDEQYV. CDR3 sequence (DNA): TGTGCCAGCAGCTTAGAGAGGTCCTCTGGCGACGAGCAGTACGTC.

The chain carries TRBV7-9 and TRBJ2-1; possibly TRBD2 for D (6 bases). The CDR3 length is 18 residues. Germline-derived CDR1 and CDR2 are SEHNR and FQNEAQ (reference sequence). Trimming took 1 base from V and 7 from J, leaving 23 bases between them. CDR3 DNA sequence: TGTGCCAGCAGCTTAGTCTCCGGGCCCTCCCTACGGGGGAATGAGCAGTTCTTC. Translating it yields CASSLVSGPSLRGNEQFF.

The genes are TRBV18 and TRBJ2-2; D gene uncertain. V shed 3 bases and J shed 1 base, with 6 bases lying between them. This CDR3 comprises 14 residues. CDR1 KGHSH and CDR2 LQKENI come from the germline V gene. The CDR3 DNA follows: TGTGCCAGCTCACCTAACAAGAACACCGGGGAGCTGTTTTTT. Protein product: CASSPNKNTGELFF.

The rearrangement uses TRBV5-6 and TRBJ1-1; no definite D call. Germline V gives CDR1 SGHDT, CDR2 YYEEEE. The CDR3 has 14 residues. With 0 bases removed from V and 8 bases from J, the gap between germline ends came to 14 bases. CDR3 residues: CASSLGRGLGEAFF. CDR3 coding DNA: TGTGCCAGCAGCTTGGGACGAGGGCTGGGGGAAGCTTTCTTT.

The chain has TRBV6-1 and TRBJ1-3, with D perhaps TRBD1 (5 bases). In germline, CDR1 is MNHNS, CDR2 SASEGT. The ends were cut back, 4 bases at V and 10 bases at J, with 17 bases in the middle. CDR3 length: 14 amino acids. CDR3 protein: CASSGRALEGTIYF. The DNA of the CDR3 is TGTGCCAGCAGTGGCAGGGCTTTGGAGGGTACCATATATTTT.

V is TRBV5-8 and J is TRBJ2-7; TRBD2 aligns across 8 bases. The junction had 12 bases not matched to a gene; V was cut back by 1 base and J by 3 bases. The CDR3 contains 17 residues. Germline values: CDR1 SGHTS, CDR2 YDEGEE. CDR3 protein: CASSLTGGVYRRYEQYF. CDR3 sequence (DNA): TGTGCCAGCAGCTTGACCGGGGGGGTCTACCGACGCTACGAGCAGTACTTC.

The chain is built from TRBV18 and TRBJ1-1; D is ambiguous. Germline CDR1 reads KGHSH; CDR2 reads LQKENI. This CDR3 is built from 15 residues. V was shortened by 2 bases and J by 1 base, with 11 bases between the two germline ends. CDR3 sequence: CASSPIAGRNTEAFF. In DNA form, the CDR3 reads TGTGCCAGCTCACCAATTGCGGGTCGGAACACTGAAGCTTTCTTT.

This chain uses TRBV9 with TRBJ2-3; a possible D gene is TRBD2 (6 bases). Germline CDR1 and CDR2: SGDLS and YYNGEE. The CDR3 sequence is 15 residues long. V lost 4 bases and J lost 0, with 12 bases in between. The CDR3 region is CASSPTGGSTDTQYF. CDR3 bases: TGTGCCAGCAGCCCCACTGGGGGGAGCACAGATACGCAGTATTTT.

This clone was seen more than once but under ten times. This chain links TRBV19 with TRBJ1-5, with a weak D call TRBD1 (6 bases). Trimming took off 3 bases at V and 1 base at J, with 16 bases between the two ends. The CDR3 loop spans 17 amino acids. The germline CDR1 and CDR2 sequences are LNHDA and SQIVND (reference sequence). The CDR3 protein is CASSISRGGGSNQPQHF. CDR3 sequence (DNA): TGTGCCAGTAGTATCAGTAGGGGAGGGGGGAGCAATCAGCCCCAGCATTTT.

V is TRBV5-1 and J is TRBJ2-1, with D tentatively TRBD2 (7 bases). From germline, CDR1 is SGHRS and CDR2 YFSETQ. This CDR3 has 16 amino acids. V dropped 0 bases and J dropped 5 bases, with 15 bases sitting between them. This CDR3 is CASSLAGGTTNNEQFF. CDR3 nucleotide sequence: TGCGCCAGCAGCTTGGCCGGGGGGACAACGAACAATGAGCAGTTCTTC.

DNA for the CDR3: TGCGCCAGCAGCTTGGAACGGGGAGGGACGGCTTTCTTT. Its translation is CASSLERGGTAFF. The chain joins TRBV5-1 to TRBJ1-1; the D gene is possibly TRBD1 (5 bases). CDR3 length: 13 amino acids. The germline gives CDR1 SGHRS, CDR2 YFSETQ. The ends were cut back, 0 bases at V and 11 bases at J, with 14 bases in the middle.

This chain links TRBV7-6 with TRBJ2-2; the match to TRBD1 covers 11 bases. Germline trimming cut 5 bases from V and 4 bases from J; bases unmatched to any gene: 3. This CDR3 has 15 residues. Germline values: CDR1 SGHVS, CDR2 FNYEAQ. As DNA, the CDR3 is TGTGCCAGCAGCCGGACAGGGGGCAGCACCGGGGAGCTGTTTTTT. Protein: CASSRTGGSTGELFF.

This chain joins TRBV4-3 and TRBJ1-4; tentative D call: TRBD1 (5 bases). V lost 4 bases and J lost 6, with 24 bases in between. This CDR3 is 18 amino acids long. Germline CDR1 is LGHNA and CDR2 is YSLEER. CDR3 amino acids: CASSLVPMGGRSDEKLFF. Written as DNA, the CDR3 is TGCGCCAGCAGCCTAGTACCGATGGGGGGGAGGAGTGATGAAAAACTGTTTTTT.

The chain joins TRBV6-5 to TRBJ2-5, with 9 nucleotides matching TRBD2. The germline V gene has CDR1 MNHEY and CDR2 SVGAGI. The V segment lost 1 base and the J segment 4 bases; nucleotides outside the gene matches: 7. The CDR3 is 16 residues long. As DNA, the CDR3 is TGTGCCAGCAGTTACTTTGGCGGGGGGGGGCCAGAGACCCAGTACTTC. It is translated as CASSYFGGGGPETQYF.

The genes are TRBV6-5 and TRBJ2-3; 9 nucleotides line up with TRBD1. The germline V gene has CDR1 MNHEY and CDR2 SVGAGI. V shed 5 bases and J 5 bases; nucleotides not matched to a gene: 5. This CDR3 spans 14 amino acids. The CDR3 here is CASSNYRGQDTQYF. The CDR3 nucleotides are TGTGCCAGCAGTAACTACAGGGGGCAAGATACGCAGTATTTT.

This clone occurred once. The rearrangement links TRBV6-5 to TRBJ2-7; 8 nucleotides align to TRBD2. This CDR3 spans 15 amino acids. Germline V gene sequence: CDR1 MNHEY, CDR2 SVGAGI. The V gene end was trimmed by 2 bases and the J gene end by 3 bases; junction bases not matched to a gene: 6. The CDR3 is CASSYGISGSYEQYF. In DNA, the CDR3 is TGTGCCAGCAGTTACGGAATAAGCGGGAGCTACGAGCAGTACTTC.

This clone was observed a handful of times. The rearrangement uses TRBV5-4 and TRBJ1-2; 9 bases map to TRBD1. Germline V gives CDR1 SGHNT, CDR2 YYREEE (reference sequence). The V gene end was trimmed by 4 bases and the J gene end by 6 bases; junction bases not matched to a gene: 4. The length of the CDR3 is 13 residues. CDR3 sequence reads: CASSQTGGDGYTF. CDR3 nucleotide sequence: TGTGCCAGCAGCCAGACAGGGGGTGATGGCTACACCTTC.

A few counts support this clone. This rearrangement joins TRBV19 to TRBJ1-5, with D maybe TRBD1 (6 bases). Trimming stripped 9 bases from V and 12 bases from J, with 24 bases between. The CDR3 consists of 14 residues. The V gene's germline CDR1 is LNHDA and CDR2 SQIVND (reference sequence). CDR3 loop: CASRPGTSGGVQHF. CDR3 nucleotides: TGTGCCAGCAGACCCGGGACATCGGGTGGTGTCCAGCATTTT.

CDR3 nucleotides: TGTGCCAGCAGCCAGGGTGCTACGAGCGGGAGTAGCTCCTACGAGCAGTACTTC. It encodes CASSQGATSGSSSYEQYF. J is TRBJ2-7 and V is TRBV4-2; TRBD2 matches at 8 bases. The CDR3 consists of 18 residues. Trimming took 3 bases from V and 0 from J; bases not matched to a gene: 13. Germline V CDR1 and CDR2: LGHNA, YNFKEQ.

The rearrangement links TRBV6-5 to TRBJ1-2; D is perhaps TRBD1 (6 bases). The CDR3 covers 14 residues. V was trimmed by 6 bases and J by 0 bases, leaving 11 bases between them. From germline, CDR1 is MNHEY and CDR2 SVGAGI. In DNA form, the CDR3 reads TGTGCCAGCAGATCGACAGGAACTAACTATGGCTACACCTTC. This sequence encodes CASRSTGTNYGYTF.

V is TRBV20-1 and J is TRBJ1-6, with D unresolved. Germline V gives CDR1 DFQATT, CDR2 SNEGSKA (reference sequence). The CDR3 runs 11 residues. The germline V and J ends were trimmed by 3 bases and 14 bases, with 11 bases remaining between them. CDR3 in amino acids: CSARTPQALHF. The CDR3 nucleotides are TGCAGTGCTAGGACACCCCAGGCCCTCCACTTT.

The CDR3, as DNA: TGTGCCAGCAGCCTTTCCCCGGCGGGGGATGAGCAGTTCTTC. It codes for CASSLSPAGDEQFF. This chain links TRBV27 with TRBJ2-1, with 7 bases lining up with TRBD2. The length of the CDR3 is 14 residues. The trim removed 6 bases at V and 8 bases at J, leaving 10 bases unmatched. Germline V lookup: CDR1 MNHEY, CDR2 SMNVEV (reference sequence).

The CDR3 sequence is CASSTSPGLAGDIRETQYF. In DNA, the CDR3 is TGTGCCAGTAGTACCTCTCCGGGACTAGCGGGGGACATCCGGGAGACCCAGTACTTC. The rearrangement links TRBV19 to TRBJ2-5, with 14 bases identical to TRBD2. With 4 bases clipped from V and 5 bases from J, the junction kept 15 bases outside the gene matches. This CDR3 is 19 amino acids long. The V gene's germline CDR1 is LNHDA and CDR2 SQIVND (reference sequence).

This clone has only one observation. V usage is TRBV29-1 and J usage is TRBJ1-1; TRBD1 matches 11 bases. Germline V gene lookup returns CDR1 SQVTM and CDR2 ANQGSEA. The ends lost 5 bases at V and 5 bases at J; junction bases unmatched: 4. The CDR3 is 13 amino acids. CDR3 amino acids: CSVSRDRGTEAFF. The CDR3 bases are TGCAGCGTTAGCCGGGACAGGGGGACTGAAGCTTTCTTT.

The count of this clone is one. This chain joins TRBV4-1 and TRBJ1-5; 7 nucleotides line up with TRBD1. The CDR3 has 18 amino acids. V lost 1 base and J lost 6; bases outside the gene matches: 15. Germline V CDR1 and CDR2: MGHRA, YSYEKL. The CDR3 DNA reads as TGCGCCAGCAGCCAAGTCTCGTGGGGCAGGGGGAGCGGTCAGCCCCAGCATTTT. This encodes CASSQVSWGRGSGQPQHF.

The V gene is TRBV19, the J gene TRBJ1-1; a possible D gene is TRBD1 (6 bases). The CDR3 is made up of 15 amino acids. V shed 5 bases and J shed 5 bases, with 18 bases lying between them. Germline assignment: CDR1 LNHDA and CDR2 SQIVND (reference sequence). CDR3 region: CASSSRGGQYTEAFF. DNA of the CDR3: TGTGCCAGTAGTTCGAGGGGGGGGCAATATACTGAAGCTTTCTTT.